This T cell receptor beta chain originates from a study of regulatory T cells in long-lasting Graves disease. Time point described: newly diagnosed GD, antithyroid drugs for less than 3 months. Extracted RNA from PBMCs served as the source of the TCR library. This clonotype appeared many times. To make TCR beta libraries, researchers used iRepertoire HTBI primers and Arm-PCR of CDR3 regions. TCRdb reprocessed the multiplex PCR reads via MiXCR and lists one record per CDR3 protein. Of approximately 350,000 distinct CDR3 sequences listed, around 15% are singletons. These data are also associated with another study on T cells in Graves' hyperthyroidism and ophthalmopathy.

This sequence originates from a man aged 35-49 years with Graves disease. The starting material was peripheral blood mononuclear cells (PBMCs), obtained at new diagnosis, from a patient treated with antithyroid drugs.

The CDR3 loop is CASSFIGGGAGANVLTF. DNA for the CDR3: TGCGCCAGCAGCTTTATTGGGGGAGGTGCTGGGGCCAACGTCCTGACTTTC. This rearrangement joins TRBV5-1 to TRBJ2-6; D is possibly TRBD2 (6 bases). Trimming took off 2 bases at V and 2 bases at J, with 14 bases between the two ends. In germline, CDR1 is SGHRS, CDR2 YFSETQ. The CDR3 loop spans 17 amino acids. Complete variable domain (other parts from reference TRBV5-1 and TRBJ2-6): KAGVTQTPRYLIKTRGQQVTLSCSPISGHRSVSWYQQTPGQGLQFLFEYFSETQRNKGNFPGRFSGRQFSNSRSEMNVSTLELGDSALYLCASSFIGGGAGANVLTFGAGSRLTVL.